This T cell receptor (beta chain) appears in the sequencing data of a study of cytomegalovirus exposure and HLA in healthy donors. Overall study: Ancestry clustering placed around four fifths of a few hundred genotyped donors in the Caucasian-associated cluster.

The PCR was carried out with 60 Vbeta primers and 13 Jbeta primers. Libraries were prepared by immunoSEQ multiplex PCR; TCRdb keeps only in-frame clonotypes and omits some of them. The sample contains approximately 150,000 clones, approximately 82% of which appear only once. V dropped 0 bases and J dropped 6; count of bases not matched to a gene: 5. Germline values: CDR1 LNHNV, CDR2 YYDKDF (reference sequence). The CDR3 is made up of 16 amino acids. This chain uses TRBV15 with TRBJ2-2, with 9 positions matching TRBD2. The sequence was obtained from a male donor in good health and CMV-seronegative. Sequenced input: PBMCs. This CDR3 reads CATSREGSGRPGELFF. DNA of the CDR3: TGTGCCACCAGCAGAGAAGGAAGCGGGAGGCCCGGGGAGCTGTTTTTT.